This T cell receptor (beta chain) stems from a study of blood T cell repertoires in COVID-19. The wider study: Both acute and convalescent COVID-19 samples were obtained from the United States, Italy and Spain. PBMCs, B-cell-depleted T cells, or T cells were the source of the cDNA or gDNA that made up the material.

Seattle's cohort entered during active infection and was followed longitudinally. CDR1 is LNHNV, CDR2 YYDKDF, per germline (reference sequence). Between the trimmed V and J ends, which lost 3 bases and 3 bases, there was a span of 18 bases. The CDR3 has 16 residues. As processed by the authors: Estimated nucleated cell counts came from reference gene primer amplification. Some clones are missing from TCRdb's copy, which holds only in-frame ones; the method was immunoSEQ multiplex PCR. V and J calls and clone size are given by that table; D and trimming were obtained from the DNA. This sample carries hundreds of thousands of clones, around 90% of them seen once, and the ten largest clones take around 1%.

Source material: peripheral blood. The clonotype comes from a woman between 40 and 55 years old with COVID-19, enrolled during active disease. The chain carries TRBV15 and TRBJ2-7; D might be TRBD2 (7 bases). As DNA, the CDR3 is TGTGCCACCAGCAGTCCCCGGACGGGGGGCCTCTACGAGCAGTACTTC. Protein sequence: CATSSPRTGGLYEQYF. Variable domain in full (rest from reference TRBV15 and TRBJ2-7): DAMVIQNPRYQVTQFGKPVTLSCSQTLNHNVMYWYQQKSSQAPKLLFHYYDKDFNNEADTPDNFQSRRPNTSFCFLDIRSPGLGDTAMYLCATSSPRTGGLYEQYFGPGTRLTVT.